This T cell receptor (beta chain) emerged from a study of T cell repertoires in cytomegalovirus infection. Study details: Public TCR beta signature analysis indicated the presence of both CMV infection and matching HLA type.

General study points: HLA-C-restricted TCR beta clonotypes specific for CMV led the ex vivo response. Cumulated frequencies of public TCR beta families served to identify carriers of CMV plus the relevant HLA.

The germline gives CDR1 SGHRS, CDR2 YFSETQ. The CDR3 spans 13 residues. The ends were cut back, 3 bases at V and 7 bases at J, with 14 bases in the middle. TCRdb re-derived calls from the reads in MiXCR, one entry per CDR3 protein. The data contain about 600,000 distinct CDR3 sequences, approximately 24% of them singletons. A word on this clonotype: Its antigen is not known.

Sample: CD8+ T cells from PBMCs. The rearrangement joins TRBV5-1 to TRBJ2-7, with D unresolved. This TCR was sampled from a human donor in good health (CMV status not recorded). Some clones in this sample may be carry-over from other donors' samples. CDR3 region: CASSSSAGREQYF. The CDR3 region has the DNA TGCGCCAGCAGCTCCTCGGCAGGAAGGGAGCAGTACTTC.